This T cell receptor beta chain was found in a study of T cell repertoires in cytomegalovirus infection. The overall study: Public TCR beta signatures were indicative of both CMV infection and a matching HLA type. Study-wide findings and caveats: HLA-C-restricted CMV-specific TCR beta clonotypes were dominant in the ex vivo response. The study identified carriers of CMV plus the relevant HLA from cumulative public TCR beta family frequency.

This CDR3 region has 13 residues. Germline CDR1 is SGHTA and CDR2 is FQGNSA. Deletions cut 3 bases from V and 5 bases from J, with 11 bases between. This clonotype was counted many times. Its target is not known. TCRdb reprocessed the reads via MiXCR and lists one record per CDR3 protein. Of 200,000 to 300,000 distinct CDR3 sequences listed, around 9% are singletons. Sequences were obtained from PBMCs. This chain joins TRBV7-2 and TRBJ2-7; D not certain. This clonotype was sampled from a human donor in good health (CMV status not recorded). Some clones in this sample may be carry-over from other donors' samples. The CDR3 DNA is TGTGCCAGCAGCTTCGGCGGCCACAACGAGCAGTACTTC. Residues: CASSFGGHNEQYF.